Listed below are T cell receptor beta chains from one sample, sequenced in a study of T cell repertoires in cytomegalovirus infection. Their antigen targets remain unknown. MiXCR was run by TCRdb on the reads, yielding one entry per CDR3 protein. The sample has about 60,000 distinct CDR3 sequences, around 30% seen once. Sequenced input: PBMCs, sequenced either directly or after in vitro stimulation (not recorded which). These receptors were collected from a human donor in good health (CMV status not recorded). Some clones in this sample may be carry-over from other donors' samples. Each CDR3 is given with its conserved first and last residue. The D gene is left open where the match is weak. A clone size is listed for some rows: how often the clone was seen (once, few, many), or a class if it is expanded.

-,-,TRBV11-2,TRBJ2-5,CASSSGIAQTQYF,TGTGCCAGCAGCTCCGGGATAGCGCAGACCCAGTACTTC
-,-,TRBV7-9,TRBJ1-2,CASSLELTNYGYTF,TGTGCCAGCAGCTTGGAGCTTACTAACTATGGCTACACCTTC
-,-,TRBV25-1,TRBJ2-5,CASGETQYF,TGTGCCAGCGGGGAGACCCAGTACTTC
-,-,TRBV12-3/TRBV12-4,TRBJ1-2,CASSFGTNYGYTF,TGTGCCAGCAGTTTTGGGACAAACTATGGCTACACCTTC
-,once,TRBV20-1,TRBJ1-1,CSATRRTEAFF,TGCAGTGCCACAAGGAGGACTGAAGCTTTCTTT
-,few,TRBV11-2,TRBJ1-1,CASSFEENTEAFF,TGTGCCAGCAGCTTCGAGGAGAACACTGAAGCTTTCTTT
-,few,TRBV7-9,TRBJ1-2,CASSLFDRGLGYTF,TGTGCCAGCAGCTTATTCGATCGGGGACTCGGCTACACCTTC
-,-,TRBV23-1,TRBJ1-5,CASSQSGGRVSYQPQHF,TGCGCCAGCAGTCAATCGGGGGGGCGAGTCTCCTATCAGCCCCAGCATTTT
-,medium-sized,TRBV15,TRBJ2-1,CATSGAAGETYNEQFF,TGTGCCACCAGCGGGGCGGCGGGTGAAACCTACAATGAGCAGTTCTTC
-,-,TRBV6-5,TRBJ2-5,CASKTGRETQYF,TGTGCCAGCAAAACAGGGAGAGAGACCCAGTACTTC
TRBD1,few,TRBV20-1,TRBJ2-7,CSARSRPGTGGVEQYF,TGCAGTGCTAGGAGCCGACCCGGGACAGGGGGCGTAGAGCAGTACTTC
TRBD2,-,TRBV11-2,TRBJ2-3,CASSLYPPGLAPDTQYF,TGTGCCAGCAGCTTATATCCGCCCGGACTAGCACCAGATACGCAGTATTTT
TRBD1,-,TRBV6-8,TRBJ1-5,CASSYSGTGGQPQHF,TGTGCCAGCAGTTACTCAGGGACAGGGGGTCAGCCCCAGCATTTT
TRBD2,few,TRBV11-2,TRBJ2-5,CASSLGILRELETQYF,TGTGCCAGCAGCTTGGGGATTTTGCGGGAGCTGGAGACCCAGTACTTC
-,-,TRBV2,TRBJ2-2,CASNAGSSGELFF,TGTGCCAGCAATGCAGGGTCATCCGGGGAGCTGTTTTTT
TRBD1,-,TRBV20-1,TRBJ1-3,CSALDRGSGNTIYF,TGCAGTGCCTTGGACAGGGGGTCAGGAAACACCATATATTTT
-,few,TRBV7-6,TRBJ2-6,CASSLDSNSGANVLTF,TGTGCCAGCAGCTTAGATTCCAACTCTGGGGCCAACGTCCTGACTTTC
-,many,TRBV7-2,TRBJ1-4,CASSPGGGYREKLFF,TGTGCCAGCAGCCCCGGAGGGGGGTATCGTGAAAAACTGTTTTTT
-,-,TRBV12-3/TRBV12-4,TRBJ2-1,CASPGWSSYNEQFF,TGTGCCAGCCCCGGCTGGAGCTCCTACAATGAGCAGTTCTTC
-,few,TRBV5-4,TRBJ2-1,CASSLAVQEEQFF,TGTGCCAGCAGCTTGGCCGTACAAGAAGAGCAGTTCTTC
-,few,TRBV2,TRBJ2-5,CASSEGTKETQYF,TGTGCCAGCAGTGAAGGCACCAAAGAGACCCAGTACTTC
TRBD1,-,TRBV3-1,TRBJ2-2,CASSWRTGSNTGELFF,TGTGCCAGCAGCTGGAGGACAGGGTCGAACACCGGGGAGCTGTTTTTT
-,once,TRBV4-2,TRBJ1-3,CASSQALERNTIYF,TGTGCCAGCAGCCAAGCGTTAGAACGAAACACCATATATTTT